One sample yielded the 19 T cell receptor beta chains listed below, sequenced in a study of OX40 agonist ivuxolimab in advanced cancers. Clones were sequenced by immunoSEQ multiplex PCR, and TCRdb holds only the in-frame ones, with some missing. The table has 42,000 or so clones, about 86% seen once. This material consisted of CD4+ or CD8+ T cells sorted from blood, taken in a trial of the OX40 agonist ivuxolimab. These TCRs come from an adult with an advanced solid tumor such as melanoma, head and neck, liver or kidney cancer.

The chain has TRBV5-4 and TRBJ1-5; TRBD1 might be the D (5 bases). CDR3 length: 15 amino acids. CDR1 and CDR2 (germline): SGHNT, YYREEE (reference sequence). Trimming removed 0 bases at V and 4 bases at J, with 11 bases between. The CDR3 reads CASSLAGGGNQPQHF. The DNA of the CDR3 is TGTGCCAGCAGCTTGGCCGGGGGAGGAAATCAGCCCCAGCATTTT.

With regard to this clone: The sample carries other DNA sequences with the same CDR3. The rearrangement joins TRBV9 to TRBJ1-5; no reliable D call. Trimming shortened V by 4 bases and J by 0 bases, and 8 bases separated the two germline ends. The germline gives CDR1 SGDLS, CDR2 YYNGEE. The CDR3 has 14 residues. DNA of the CDR3: TGTGCCAGCAGCTCACGCGATAGCAATCAGCCCCAGCATTTT. Translated, it gives CASSSRDSNQPQHF.

The gene calls are TRBV9 and TRBJ1-1, with a weak D call TRBD1 (5 bases). Trimming shortened V by 0 bases and J by 7 bases, and 10 bases separated the two germline ends. The CDR3 is 13 residues long. Per the germline V gene, CDR1 is SGDLS and CDR2 is YYNGEE. CDR3 sequence (DNA): TGTGCCAGCAGCGTAGCGGGGGAGGGTGAAGCTTTCTTT. This translates into CASSVAGEGEAFF.

The chain uses TRBV4-3 and TRBJ2-4; D possibly corresponds to TRBD1 (6 bases). V lost 4 bases to trimming and J lost 8 bases, with 18 bases between them. This CDR3 comprises 15 residues. The germline V gene encodes CDR1 LGHNA and CDR2 YSLEER. The CDR3: CASSPSPGQFDIQYF. In DNA, the CDR3 is TGCGCCAGCAGCCCGAGCCCCGGACAGTTTGACATTCAGTACTTC.

This sequence joins TRBV4-3 and TRBJ2-2; 7 bases align to TRBD1. The CDR3 totals 16 residues. CDR1 LGHNA and CDR2 YSLEER come from the germline V gene. After removal of 2 bases from V and 6 bases from J, the junction contained 9 bases not matched to a gene. Here the CDR3 reads CASSQYGTALAGELFF. CDR3 nucleotide sequence: TGCGCCAGCAGCCAATACGGGACAGCGCTTGCCGGGGAGCTGTTTTTT.

The rearrangement links TRBV5-4 to TRBJ1-2; D is unclear. This CDR3 contains 13 residues. Trimming left V 4 bases short and J 8 bases short, with 15 bases between. Germline loops: CDR1 SGHNT, CDR2 YYREEE (reference sequence). CDR3 loop: CASSPYPAEGYTF. CDR3 DNA sequence: TGTGCCAGCAGCCCATACCCTGCGGAGGGCTACACCTTC. Full variable domain (missing parts from reference TRBV5-4 and TRBJ1-2): ETGVTQSPTHLIKTRGQQVTLRCSSQSGHNTVSWYQQALGQGPQFIFQYYREEENGRGNFPPRFSGLQFPNYSSELNVNALELDDSALYLCASSPYPAEGYTFGSGTRLTVV.

V and J are TRBV7-3 and TRBJ1-2, with D perhaps matching TRBD1 (6 bases). Trimming stripped 6 bases from V and 0 bases from J, with 17 bases between. The CDR3 runs to 16 residues. Germline V gives CDR1 SGHTA, CDR2 FQGTGA. The CDR3 DNA follows: TGTGCCAGCAGTTCTACCGGGACACCTTCTAACTATGGCTACACCTTC. Amino acid sequence: CASSSTGTPSNYGYTF. The full variable domain, completed using reference TRBV7-3 and TRBJ1-2, is GAGVSQTPSNKVTEKGKYVELRCDPISGHTALYWYRQSLGQGPEFLIYFQGTGAADDSGLPNDRFFAVRPEGSVSTLKIQRTERGDSAVYLCASSSTGTPSNYGYTFGSGTRLTVV.

The V and J genes are TRBV13 and TRBJ2-3; no clear D. CDR3 length equals 12 residues. Deletions cut 5 bases from V and 1 base from J, with 4 bases between. The germline CDR1 and CDR2 sequences are PRHDT and FYEKMQ (reference sequence). The CDR3 reads CASSLRTDTQYF. CDR3 DNA: TGTGCCAGCAGCCTCCGCACAGATACGCAGTATTTT. Complete variable domain (other parts from reference TRBV13 and TRBJ2-3): AAGVIQSPRHLIKEKRETATLKCYPIPRHDTVYWYQQGPGQDPQFLISFYEKMQSDKGSIPDRFSAQQFSDYHSELNMSSLELGDSALYFCASSLRTDTQYFGPGTRLTVL.

This chain links TRBV15 with TRBJ2-5, with 11 bases lining up with TRBD1. This CDR3 is built from 16 residues. Germline trimming cut 2 bases from V and 3 bases from J; bases unmatched to any gene: 5. Germline CDR1 is LNHNV and CDR2 is YYDKDF (reference sequence). The CDR3 nucleotides read TGTGCCACCAGCAGAATCCCGGGACAGGGGGAAGAGACCCAGTACTTC. Its translation: CATSRIPGQGEETQYF.

This clone was seen more than once but under ten times. The DNA for the CDR3 is TGTGCCAGCAGCTTAGATACAGGAGGGAATTCACCCCTCCACTTT. Translating it yields CASSLDTGGNSPLHF. The chain links TRBV11-1 to TRBJ1-6; D might be TRBD1 (5 bases). Trimming shortened V by 1 base and J by 7 bases, and 11 bases separated the two germline ends. CDR3 length: 15 residues. Germline loops: CDR1 SGHAT, CDR2 FQDESV (reference sequence).

In its sample, this clone was seen a few times. The rearrangement uses TRBV29-1 and TRBJ2-1; a weak D match, TRBD2 (6 bases). Germline CDR1 and CDR2: SQVTM and ANQGSEA. The CDR3 runs 11 residues. Trimming pared 8 bases from V and 7 bases from J, leaving 12 bases between. This CDR3 is CSFRGGNEQFF. The CDR3 DNA sequence: TGCAGCTTCCGAGGAGGGAATGAGCAGTTCTTC.

The rearrangement uses TRBV18 and TRBJ1-1, with 10 bases matching TRBD1. J gave up 1 base and V 1 base, and 6 bases lay outside the gene matches. There are 17 residues in the CDR3. Germline lookup yields CDR1 KGHSH and CDR2 LQKENI. This CDR3 is CASSPRRDRGGNTEAFF. The DNA of the CDR3 is TGTGCCAGCTCACCACGGAGGGACAGGGGAGGGAACACTGAAGCTTTCTTT.

The chain carries TRBV19 and TRBJ1-1, with D possibly TRBD1 on 5 matching bases. The germline CDR1 and CDR2 sequences are LNHDA and SQIVND (reference sequence). CDR3 size: 10 residues. DNA of the CDR3: TGTAGCACGGGGGACACTGAAGCTTTCTTT. This gives the protein CSTGDTEAFF.

V is TRBV10-1 and J is TRBJ2-3; D gene unclear. Germline V lookup: CDR1 WNHNN, CDR2 SYGVQD (reference sequence). V lost 2 bases, J lost 5 bases, and 8 bases lay in between. CDR3 length: 13 amino acids. CDR3 protein: CASSEVQRDTQYF. The CDR3 nucleotides read TGCGCCAGCAGTGAGGTACAGAGAGATACGCAGTATTTT.

This chain joins TRBV29-1 and TRBJ2-1, with TRBD1 matching over 8 bases. V lost 3 bases to trimming and J lost 1 base; unmatched junction nucleotides: 2. This CDR3 is 14 amino acids long. Germline CDR1 reads SQVTM; CDR2 reads ANQGSEA. This chain's CDR3 is CSVDRTGSYNEQFF. The DNA of the CDR3 is TGCAGCGTTGACCGGACAGGGTCCTACAATGAGCAGTTCTTC.

V and J are TRBV5-6 and TRBJ1-2; 7 nucleotides align to TRBD1. This CDR3 comprises 14 residues. The V gene end was trimmed by 2 bases and the J gene end by 2 bases; junction bases not matched to a gene: 3. CDR1 and CDR2 (germline): SGHDT, YYEEEE. Here the CDR3 DNA reads TGTGCCAGCAGCTTAGAACAGGGGAACTATGGCTACACCTTC. It specifies CASSLEQGNYGYTF.

This clone came up a few times. J is TRBJ2-2 and V is TRBV11-3; 7 nucleotides line up with TRBD2. This CDR3 spans 16 amino acids. J gave up 4 bases and V 5 bases, and 10 bases lay outside the gene matches. Looked up from germline, CDR1 is SGHNT and CDR2 is YENEEA. The CDR3 DNA follows: TGTGCCAGCAGCAAACACAGCGGGGACCCCACCGGGGAGCTGTTTTTT. Amino acids: CASSKHSGDPTGELFF.

The J gene is TRBJ1-2, the V gene TRBV5-6; perhaps TRBD1 as D (5 bases). The CDR3 contains 15 residues. In germline, CDR1 is SGHDT, CDR2 YYEEEE. The V and J ends lost 3 bases and 0 bases respectively, with 12 bases between them. CDR3 sequence reads: CASSSGTSPNYGYTF. CDR3 DNA sequence: TGTGCCAGCAGCTCCGGGACTTCTCCTAACTATGGCTACACCTTC.

This chain uses TRBV5-4 with TRBJ2-1, with TRBD2 matching 10 bases. The CDR3 has 12 amino acids. Germline V gene sequence: CDR1 SGHNT, CDR2 YYREEE (reference sequence). The junction had 3 bases not matched to a gene; V was cut back by 5 bases and J by 10 bases. The CDR3 nucleotides read TGTGCCAGCAGGGCGACTAGCGGGGAGCAGTTCTTC. This encodes CASRATSGEQFF.